The count of the clone carrying this TCR beta chain is one. The target antigen is unknown. The sample belongs to a study of vaccination effects on CD4 cells after COVID-19. At the level of the study: Post-vaccine specimens arrived a median 72 days past the second dose.

Sequencing was preceded by expansion of antigen-specific CD4+ T cells with viral peptide pools in the ViraFEST assay. After roughly eleven days in culture, the CD4+ T cells were isolated. Participants were vaccinated with two doses of either the BNT162b2 or mRNA-1273 vaccine. Nobody among the vaccine recipients had prior SARS-CoV-2 infection (nucleocapsid antibodies were negative). Half the medium was swapped for IL-2 medium on days 3 and 7. Repertoires were generated with immunoSEQ multiplex PCR, while TCRdb's copy carries only in-frame clones and drops some. The sample has 70,000 to 85,000 clones, over 70% seen once; the top ten hold approximately 1.3%. V gave up 0 bases and J gave up 4 bases; unmatched junction bases: 12. The germline CDR1 and CDR2 sequences are GTSNPN and SVGIG (reference sequence). There are 17 residues in the CDR3.

This chain connects TRBV30 to TRBJ2-3; 8 positions agree with TRBD1. The clonotype originates from a human donor who received a COVID-19 vaccine. This specimen consisted of CD4+ T cells from PBMCs cultured with HCoV-229E spike peptides, obtained after COVID-19 vaccination. CDR3 loop: CAWSVLPGGLPPDTQYF. The CDR3 nucleotides are TGTGCCTGGAGTGTACTTCCAGGGGGCCTCCCCCCAGATACGCAGTATTTT.